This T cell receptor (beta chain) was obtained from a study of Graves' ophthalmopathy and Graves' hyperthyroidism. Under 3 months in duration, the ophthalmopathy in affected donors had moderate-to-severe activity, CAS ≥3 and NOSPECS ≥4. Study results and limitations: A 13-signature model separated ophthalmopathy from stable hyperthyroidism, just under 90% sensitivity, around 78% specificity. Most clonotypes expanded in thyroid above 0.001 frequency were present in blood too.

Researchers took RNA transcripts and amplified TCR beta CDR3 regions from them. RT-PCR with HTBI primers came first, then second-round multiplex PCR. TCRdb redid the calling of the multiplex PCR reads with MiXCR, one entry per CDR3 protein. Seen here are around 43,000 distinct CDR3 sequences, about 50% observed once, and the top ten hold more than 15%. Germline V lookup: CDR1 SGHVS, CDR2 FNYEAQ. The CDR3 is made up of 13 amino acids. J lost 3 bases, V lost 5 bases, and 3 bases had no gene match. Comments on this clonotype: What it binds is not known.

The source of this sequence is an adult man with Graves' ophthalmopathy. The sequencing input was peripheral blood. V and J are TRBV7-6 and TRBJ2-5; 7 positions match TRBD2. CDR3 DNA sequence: TGTGCCAGCAGCCGTGCGGGAGAAGAGACCCAGTACTTC. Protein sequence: CASSRAGEETQYF.